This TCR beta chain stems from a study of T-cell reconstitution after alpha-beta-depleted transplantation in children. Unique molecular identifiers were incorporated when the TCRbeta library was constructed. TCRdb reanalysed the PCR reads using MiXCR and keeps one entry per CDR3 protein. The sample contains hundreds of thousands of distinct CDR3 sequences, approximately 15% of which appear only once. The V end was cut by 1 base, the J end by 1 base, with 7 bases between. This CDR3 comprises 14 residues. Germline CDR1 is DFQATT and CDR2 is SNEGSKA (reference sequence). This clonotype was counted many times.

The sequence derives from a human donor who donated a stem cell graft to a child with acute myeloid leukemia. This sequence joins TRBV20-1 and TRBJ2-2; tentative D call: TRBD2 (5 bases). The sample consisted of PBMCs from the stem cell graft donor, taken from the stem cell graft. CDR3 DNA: TGCAGTGCTAGAGTCCGGGAGAACACCGGGGAGCTGTTTTTT. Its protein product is CSARVRENTGELFF.